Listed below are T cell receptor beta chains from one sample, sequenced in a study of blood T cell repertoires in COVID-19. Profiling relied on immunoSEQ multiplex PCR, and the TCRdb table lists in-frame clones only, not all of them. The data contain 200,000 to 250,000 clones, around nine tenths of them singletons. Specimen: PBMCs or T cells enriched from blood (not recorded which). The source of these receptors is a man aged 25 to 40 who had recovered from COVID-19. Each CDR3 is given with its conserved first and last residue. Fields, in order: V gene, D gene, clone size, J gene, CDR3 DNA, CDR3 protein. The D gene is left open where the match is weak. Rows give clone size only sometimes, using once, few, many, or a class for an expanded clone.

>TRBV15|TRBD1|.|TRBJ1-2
TGTGCCACCAGCCCCCGGACAGGGTGGGGGGGCTACACCTTC
CATSPRTGWGGYTF
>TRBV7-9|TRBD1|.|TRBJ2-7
TGTGCCAGCAGCTTAGGGGGACAGGGGGGCTACGAGCAGTACTTC
CASSLGGQGGYEQYF
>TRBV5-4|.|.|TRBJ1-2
TGTGCCAGCAGCTCCGTGGGGGCATCCTATGGCTACACCTTC
CASSSVGASYGYTF
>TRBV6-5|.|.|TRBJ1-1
TGTGCCAGCAGTTCAGCAGGGGAAGCTTTCTTT
CASSSAGEAFF
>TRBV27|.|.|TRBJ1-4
TGTGCCAGCAGTTTGAGTCAGGGCTCTAATGAAAAACTGTTTTTT
CASSLSQGSNEKLFF
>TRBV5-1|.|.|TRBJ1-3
TGCGCCAGCAGTCTCCGAGGAGCTGGAAACACCATATATTTT
CASSLRGAGNTIYF
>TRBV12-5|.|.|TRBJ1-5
TGTGCTAGTGGTTTGCCCGATCAGCCCCAGCATTTT
CASGLPDQPQHF
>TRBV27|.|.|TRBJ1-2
TGTGCCAGCAGTTTAAAGGCGTGGAGTGGCTACACCTTC
CASSLKAWSGYTF
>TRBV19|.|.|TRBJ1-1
TGTGCCAGTAGTATCTATACTGGGAACACTGAAGCTTTCTTT
CASSIYTGNTEAFF
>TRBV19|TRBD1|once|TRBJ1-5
TGTGCCAGTAGTAAGAGGGGGCTGGGCAATCAGCCCCAGCATTTT
CASSKRGLGNQPQHF
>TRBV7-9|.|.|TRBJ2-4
TGTGCCAGCAGCTCCGAACGCGGGAACTATTTTGACAAAAACATTCAGTACTTC
CASSSERGNYFDKNIQYF
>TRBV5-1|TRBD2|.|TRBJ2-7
TGCGCCAGCAGCACTAGCGGGAGTTATAACGAGCAGTACTTC
CASSTSGSYNEQYF
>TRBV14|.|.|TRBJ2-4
TGTGCCAGCGGAATGGGGGGATACATTCAGTACTTC
CASGMGGYIQYF
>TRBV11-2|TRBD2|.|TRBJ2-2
TGTGCCAGCAGCTTGGTCTCTAGCGGGCTGTTTTTT
CASSLVSSGLFF
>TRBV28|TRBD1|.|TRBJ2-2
TGTGCCAGCAGTTTAATGGGACAGGGATACACCGGGGAGCTGTTTTTT
CASSLMGQGYTGELFF
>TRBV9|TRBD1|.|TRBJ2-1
TGTGCCAGCAGCGCTGCGGGACAGGCCTACAATGAGCAGTTCTTC
CASSAAGQAYNEQFF
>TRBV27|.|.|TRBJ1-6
TGTGCCAGCACCGCGGGCGGTCAAAATTCACCCCTCCACTTT
CASTAGGQNSPLHF
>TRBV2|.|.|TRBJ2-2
TGTGCCAGCAGTGAATCACTAAGGGGCACCGGGGAGCTGTTTTTT
CASSESLRGTGELFF
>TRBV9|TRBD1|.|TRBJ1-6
TGTGCCAGCAGCGTAACGGGACAGACGAATTCACCCCTCCACTTT
CASSVTGQTNSPLHF
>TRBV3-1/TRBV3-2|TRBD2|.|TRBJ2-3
TGTGCCAGCGGGACTAGCGGGGGGGATACGCAGTATTTT
CASGTSGGDTQYF
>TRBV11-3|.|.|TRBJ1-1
TGTGCCAGCAGCTGGGGACAAGGGGCTGAAGCTTTCTTT
CASSWGQGAEAFF
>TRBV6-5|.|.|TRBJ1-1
TGTGCCAGCAGGAACACCGCCGAAGCTTTCTTT
CASRNTAEAFF
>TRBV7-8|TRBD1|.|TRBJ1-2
TGTGCCAGCAGCTTAGAAACAGGGGCCGGAGGCTACACCTTC
CASSLETGAGGYTF
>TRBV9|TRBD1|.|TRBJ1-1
TGTGCCAGCAGCGTAGCTACAGGGGTCCAGGGTGAAGCTTTCTTT
CASSVATGVQGEAFF
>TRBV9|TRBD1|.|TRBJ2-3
TGTGCCAGCAGCGTAGAGACAGGGTATGAAAATACGCAGTATTTT
CASSVETGYENTQYF